The 9 T cell receptor beta chains below all came from one sample that was sequenced in a study of long-term antiretroviral therapy in people with HIV. The assay used was immunoSEQ (version v3.0), run at survey level. The assay was immunoSEQ multiplex PCR, and TCRdb's table has in-frame clones only and misses some. The repertoire holds approximately 25,000 clones, with around 90% as singletons. This sample comprised unsorted PBMCs, obtained around 4.5 years after starting antiretroviral therapy. These receptors all stem from a man aged 25-45 years with HIV.

This chain connects TRBV5-6 to TRBJ2-7; 9 nucleotides agree with TRBD1. The CDR3 length is 16 residues. In germline, CDR1 is SGHDT, CDR2 YYEEEE. J gave up 3 bases and V 6 bases, and 13 bases lay outside the gene matches. CDR3 DNA: TGTGCCAGCACTAGCTCTACAGGGGGCGAGTTCTACGAGCAGTACTTC. This codes for CASTSSTGGEFYEQYF.

V is TRBV9 and J is TRBJ2-3, with 7 bases matching TRBD2. The CDR3 runs 17 residues. J lost 2 bases, V lost 1 base, and 10 bases had no gene match. CDR1 SGDLS and CDR2 YYNGEE come from the germline V gene. CDR3 sequence reads: CASSVQALADFTDTQYF. The CDR3 nucleotides read TGTGCCAGCAGCGTACAGGCCCTAGCGGATTTCACAGATACGCAGTATTTT.

V gene TRBV4-1 combines with J gene TRBJ2-3; D uncertain. Germline CDR1 is MGHRA and CDR2 is YSYEKL. The CDR3 is made up of 14 amino acids. Trimming removed 0 bases at V and 3 bases at J, with 7 bases between. CDR3 loop: CASSQERGTDTQYF. In nucleotides, the CDR3 is TGCGCCAGCAGCCAAGAACGCGGTACAGATACGCAGTATTTT.

The rearrangement links TRBV18 to TRBJ1-1, with 8 bases that match TRBD1. Germline CDR1 is KGHSH and CDR2 is LQKENI. After removal of 3 bases from V and 2 bases from J, the junction contained 8 bases not matched to a gene. The CDR3 is 16 residues long. The CDR3 bases are TGTGCCAGCTCACCCTTAGGACAGGGCGGAAACACTGAAGCTTTCTTT. As protein: CASSPLGQGGNTEAFF.

The V and J genes are TRBV28 and TRBJ2-1; perhaps TRBD2 as D (5 bases). Per germline, CDR1 MDHEN and CDR2 SYDVKM. Trimming cost V 8 bases and J 7 bases, with 9 bases left between them. The CDR3 contains 11 residues. The CDR3 DNA reads as TGTGCCAGCGGGTGGAGGAATGAGCAGTTCTTC. It specifies CASGWRNEQFF.

This CDR3 reads CASSLAGGNEQFF. The CDR3 DNA follows: TGTGCCAGCAGCTTAGCAGGGGGCAATGAGCAGTTCTTC. The V call is TRBV11-3, the J call TRBJ2-1; TRBD1 matches 7 bases. Germline CDR1 is SGHNT and CDR2 is YENEEA. V shed 1 base, J shed 6 bases, and the junction held 0 bases outside the gene matches. The CDR3 sequence is 13 residues long.

This CDR3 reads CAISGIWASGRTDTQYF. CDR3 DNA sequence: TGTGCCATCAGTGGAATTTGGGCTAGCGGGAGGACAGATACGCAGTATTTT. The chain employs TRBV10-3 and TRBJ2-3; TRBD2 aligns across 11 bases. The ends lost 4 bases at V and 3 bases at J; junction bases unmatched: 9. The germline V gene has CDR1 ENHRY and CDR2 SYGVKD. This CDR3 spans 17 amino acids.

The chain has TRBV10-3 and TRBJ2-3, with D perhaps TRBD2 (5 bases). Trimming removed 8 bases from V and 2 bases from J, with 14 bases in between. The CDR3 sequence is 14 residues long. Germline CDR1 ENHRY, CDR2 SYGVKD. The CDR3 nucleotides read TGTGCCATCGACCCCTGGGGAGTCACAGATACGCAGTATTTT. It codes for CAIDPWGVTDTQYF.

The CDR3 bases are TGCAGCGTTGACACTTTTGGTACGCAGTATTTT. Protein product: CSVDTFGTQYF. The J gene is TRBJ2-3, the V gene TRBV29-1; D call uncertain. Germline V gives CDR1 SQVTM, CDR2 ANQGSEA. Trimming stripped 3 bases from V and 8 bases from J, with 9 bases between. The CDR3 is 11 residues long.